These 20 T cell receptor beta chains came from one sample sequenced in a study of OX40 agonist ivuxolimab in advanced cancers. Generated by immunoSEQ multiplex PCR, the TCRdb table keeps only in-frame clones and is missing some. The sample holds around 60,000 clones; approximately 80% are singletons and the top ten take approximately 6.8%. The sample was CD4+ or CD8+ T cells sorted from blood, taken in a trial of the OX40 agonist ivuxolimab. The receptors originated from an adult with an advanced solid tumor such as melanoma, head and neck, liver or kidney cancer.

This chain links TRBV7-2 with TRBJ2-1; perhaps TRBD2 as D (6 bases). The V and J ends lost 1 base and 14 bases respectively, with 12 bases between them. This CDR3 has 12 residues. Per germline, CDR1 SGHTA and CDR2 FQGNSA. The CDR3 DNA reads TGTGCCAGCAGCTTAGATTTCGGGAGCAAGTTCTTC. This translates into CASSLDFGSKFF.

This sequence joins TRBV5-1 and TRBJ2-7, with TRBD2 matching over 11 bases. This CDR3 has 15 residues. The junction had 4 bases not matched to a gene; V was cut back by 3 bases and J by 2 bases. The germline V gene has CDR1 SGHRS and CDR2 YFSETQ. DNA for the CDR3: TGCGCCAGCAGCTACGGGACTAGCGGAACCTACGAGCAGTACTTC. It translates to CASSYGTSGTYEQYF.

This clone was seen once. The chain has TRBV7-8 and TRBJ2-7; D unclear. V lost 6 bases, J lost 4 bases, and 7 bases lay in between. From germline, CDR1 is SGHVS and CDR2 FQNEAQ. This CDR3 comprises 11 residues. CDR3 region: CASRKGYEQYF. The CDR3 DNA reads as TGTGCCAGCAGGAAAGGGTACGAGCAGTACTTC.

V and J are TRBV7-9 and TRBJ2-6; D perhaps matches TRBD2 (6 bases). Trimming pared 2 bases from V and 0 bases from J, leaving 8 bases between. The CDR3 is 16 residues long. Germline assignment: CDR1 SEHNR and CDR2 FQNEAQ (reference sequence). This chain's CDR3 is CASSLTGGSGANVLTF. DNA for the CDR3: TGTGCCAGCAGCTTAACCGGGGGCTCTGGGGCCAACGTCCTGACTTTC.

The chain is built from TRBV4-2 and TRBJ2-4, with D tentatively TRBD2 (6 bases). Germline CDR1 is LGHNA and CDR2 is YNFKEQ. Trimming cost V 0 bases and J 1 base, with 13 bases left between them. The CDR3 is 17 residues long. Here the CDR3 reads CASSQDFSGGAKNIQYF. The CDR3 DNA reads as TGTGCCAGCAGCCAAGATTTTAGCGGCGGGGCCAAAAACATTCAGTACTTC.

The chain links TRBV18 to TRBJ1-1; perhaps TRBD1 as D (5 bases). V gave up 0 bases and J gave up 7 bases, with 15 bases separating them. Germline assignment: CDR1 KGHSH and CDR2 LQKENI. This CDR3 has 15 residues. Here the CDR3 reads CASSPPSPTGDEAFF. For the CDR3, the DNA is TGTGCCAGCTCACCACCATCCCCTACGGGGGATGAAGCTTTCTTT.

CDR3 sequence: CASSLWPAGGYYEQYF. CDR3 nucleotide sequence: TGTGCCAGCAGCTTATGGCCAGCGGGGGGCTACTACGAGCAGTACTTC. The rearrangement joins TRBV7-9 to TRBJ2-5; 9 positions agree with TRBD2. Near its end, the DNA agrees better with TRBJ2-7, so the J call may be wrong. This CDR3 is 16 amino acids long. Germline V gene data show CDR1 as SEHNR and CDR2 as FQNEAQ (reference sequence).

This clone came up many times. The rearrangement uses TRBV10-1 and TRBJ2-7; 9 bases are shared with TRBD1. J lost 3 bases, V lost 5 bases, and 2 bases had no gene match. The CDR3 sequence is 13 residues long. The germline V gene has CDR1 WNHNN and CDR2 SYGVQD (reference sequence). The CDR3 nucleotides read TGCGCCAGCAGTTCGGGACAGGGCTACGAGCAGTACTTC. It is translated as CASSSGQGYEQYF.

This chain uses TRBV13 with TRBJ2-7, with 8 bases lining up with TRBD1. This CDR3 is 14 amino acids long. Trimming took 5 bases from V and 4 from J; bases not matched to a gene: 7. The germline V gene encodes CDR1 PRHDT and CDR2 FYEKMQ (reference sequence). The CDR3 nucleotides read TGTGCCAGCAGCCCCAGGGGGCCCGGATACGAGCAGTACTTC. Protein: CASSPRGPGYEQYF.

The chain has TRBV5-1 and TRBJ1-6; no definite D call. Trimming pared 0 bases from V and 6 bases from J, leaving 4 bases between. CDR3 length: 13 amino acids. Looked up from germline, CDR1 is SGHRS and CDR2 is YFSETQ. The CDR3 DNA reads TGCGCCAGCAGCTTGGGAACTAATTCACCCCTCCACTTT. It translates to CASSLGTNSPLHF.

The CDR3 sequence: CASTPGLAAGELFF. The CDR3 coding sequence is TGTGCCAGCACCCCGGGACTAGCGGCCGGGGAGCTGTTTTTT. V is TRBV28 and J is TRBJ2-2; TRBD2 agrees at 11 bases. Looked up from germline, CDR1 is MDHEN and CDR2 is SYDVKM. V lost 7 bases to trimming and J lost 6 bases; unmatched junction nucleotides: 4. This CDR3 is 14 amino acids long.

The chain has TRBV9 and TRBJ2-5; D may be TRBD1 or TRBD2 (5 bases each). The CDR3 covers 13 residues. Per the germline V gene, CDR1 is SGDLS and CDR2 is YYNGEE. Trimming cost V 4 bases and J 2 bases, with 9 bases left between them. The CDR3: CASSRDLQETQYF. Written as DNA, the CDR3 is TGTGCCAGCAGCCGGGACCTACAAGAGACCCAGTACTTC.

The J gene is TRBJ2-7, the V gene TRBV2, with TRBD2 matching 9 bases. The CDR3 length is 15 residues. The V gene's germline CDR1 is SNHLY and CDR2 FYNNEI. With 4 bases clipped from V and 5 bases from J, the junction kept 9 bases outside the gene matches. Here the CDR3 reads CASSGSVVAGDEQYF. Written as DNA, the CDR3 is TGTGCCAGCAGTGGATCGGTGGTAGCGGGAGACGAGCAGTACTTC.

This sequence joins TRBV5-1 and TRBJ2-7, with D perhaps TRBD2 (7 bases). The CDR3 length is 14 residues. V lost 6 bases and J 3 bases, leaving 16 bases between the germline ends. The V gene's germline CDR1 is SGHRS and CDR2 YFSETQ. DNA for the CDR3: TGCGCCAGCACTACCGGGGGGCGGGACTACGAGCAGTACTTC. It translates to CASTTGGRDYEQYF. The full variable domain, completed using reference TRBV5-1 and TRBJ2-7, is KAGVTQTPRYLIKTRGQQVTLSCSPISGHRSVSWYQQTPGQGLQFLFEYFSETQRNKGNFPGRFSGRQFSNSRSEMNVSTLELGDSALYLCASTTGGRDYEQYFGPGTRLTVT.

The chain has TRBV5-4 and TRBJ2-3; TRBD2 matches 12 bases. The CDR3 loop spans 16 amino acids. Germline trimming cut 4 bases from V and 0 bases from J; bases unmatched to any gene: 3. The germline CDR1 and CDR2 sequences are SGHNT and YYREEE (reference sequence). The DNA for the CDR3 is TGTGCCAGCAGCCAGGGACTAGCGGGTAGCACAGATACGCAGTATTTT. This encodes CASSQGLAGSTDTQYF.

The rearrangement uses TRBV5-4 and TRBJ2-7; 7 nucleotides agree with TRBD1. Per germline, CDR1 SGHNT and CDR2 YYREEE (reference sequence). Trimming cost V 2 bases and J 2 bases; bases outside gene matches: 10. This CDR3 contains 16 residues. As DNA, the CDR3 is TGTGCCAGCAGCTTAGGTATCACAGGGGCGGCCTACGAGCAGTACTTC. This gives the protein CASSLGITGAAYEQYF.

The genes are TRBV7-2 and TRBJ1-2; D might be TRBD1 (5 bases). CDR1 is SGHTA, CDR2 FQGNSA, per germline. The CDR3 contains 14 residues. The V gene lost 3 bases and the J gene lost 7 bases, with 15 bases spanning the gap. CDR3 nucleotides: TGTGCCAGCAGCTTCACGGGAGGGGTGGTTGGCTACACCTTC. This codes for CASSFTGGVVGYTF.

The CDR3 here is CASTGGKNIQYF. The CDR3 bases are TGTGCCAGCACGGGAGGCAAAAACATTCAGTACTTC. This chain connects TRBV28 to TRBJ2-4; 7 bases fit TRBD2. The CDR3 length is 12 residues. Germline trimming cut 7 bases from V and 3 bases from J; bases unmatched to any gene: 0. Germline V CDR1 and CDR2: MDHEN, SYDVKM. The entire variable domain, with the rest obtained from reference TRBV28 and TRBJ2-4, is as follows: DVKVTQSSRYLVKRTGEKVFLECVQDMDHENMFWYRQDPGLGLRLIYFSYDVKMKEKGDIPEGYSVSREKKERFSLILESASTNQTSMYLCASTGGKNIQYFGAGTRLSVL.

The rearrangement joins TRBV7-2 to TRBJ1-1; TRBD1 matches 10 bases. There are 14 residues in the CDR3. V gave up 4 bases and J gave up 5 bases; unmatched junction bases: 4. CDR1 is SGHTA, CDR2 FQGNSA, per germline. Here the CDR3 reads CASSSTGGLTEAFF. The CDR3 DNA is TGTGCCAGCAGCTCGACAGGGGGCTTAACTGAAGCTTTCTTT.

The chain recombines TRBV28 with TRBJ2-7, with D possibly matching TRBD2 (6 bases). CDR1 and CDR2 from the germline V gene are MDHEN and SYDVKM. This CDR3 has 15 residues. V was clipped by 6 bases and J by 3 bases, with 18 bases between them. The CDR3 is CASRPYSGGIYEQYF. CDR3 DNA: TGTGCCAGCAGGCCCTACTCTGGCGGGATCTACGAGCAGTACTTC.